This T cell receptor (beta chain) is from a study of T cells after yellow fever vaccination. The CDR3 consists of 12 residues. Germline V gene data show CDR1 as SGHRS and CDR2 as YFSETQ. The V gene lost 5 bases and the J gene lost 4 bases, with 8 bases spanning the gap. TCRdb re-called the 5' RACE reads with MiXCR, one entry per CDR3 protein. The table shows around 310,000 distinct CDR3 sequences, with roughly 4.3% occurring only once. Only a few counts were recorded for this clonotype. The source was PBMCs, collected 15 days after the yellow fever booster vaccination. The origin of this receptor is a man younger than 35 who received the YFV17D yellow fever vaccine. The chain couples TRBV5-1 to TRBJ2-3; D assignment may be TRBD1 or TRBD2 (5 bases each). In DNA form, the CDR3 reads TGCGCCAGCAGGCAGGGACCAGATACGCAGTATTTT. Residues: CASRQGPDTQYF.